The rows below give T cell receptor beta chains drawn from one sample of a study of STAT5B mutations in CD4+ large granular lymphocyte leukemia. Generated by immunoSEQ multiplex PCR, the TCRdb table keeps only in-frame clones and is missing some. The sample holds 30,000 to 40,000 clones, 69% seen once. Sample: CD4+ T cells from blood buffy coats. These receptors were obtained from a human donor in good health. Both conserved end residues are part of each CDR3. A D gene is named only where the DNA matches it firmly. Clone size is given for some rows only: seen once, a few or many times, or a class if the clone is expanded.

d_call: .
clone_size: few
v_call: TRBV28
j_call: TRBJ2-7
cdr3_aa: CASSVNLQGPYF
cdr3_nt: TGTGCCAGCAGCGTTAACCTACAGGGACCGTACTTC

d_call: .
clone_size: .
v_call: TRBV6-5
j_call: TRBJ1-5
cdr3_aa: CASREGGNQPQHF
cdr3_nt: TGTGCCAGCCGGGAGGGGGGCAATCAGCCCCAGCATTTT

d_call: TRBD2
clone_size: .
v_call: TRBV5-6
j_call: TRBJ2-1
cdr3_aa: CASSGLAGADNEQFF
cdr3_nt: TGTGCCAGCAGCGGGCTAGCGGGGGCCGACAATGAGCAGTTCTTC

d_call: .
clone_size: few
v_call: TRBV7-8
j_call: TRBJ2-5
cdr3_aa: CASREFQETQYF
cdr3_nt: TGTGCCAGCCGGGAGTTCCAAGAGACCCAGTACTTC

d_call: TRBD1
clone_size: .
v_call: TRBV5-4
j_call: TRBJ2-7
cdr3_aa: CASSKRQGMAYEQYF
cdr3_nt: TGTGCCAGCAGTAAAAGACAGGGTATGGCCTACGAGCAGTACTTC

d_call: .
clone_size: .
v_call: TRBV7-2
j_call: TRBJ1-5
cdr3_aa: CASSLEGQLSNQPQHF
cdr3_nt: TGTGCCAGCAGCTTAGAGGGGCAGCTTAGCAATCAGCCCCAGCATTTT

d_call: .
clone_size: .
v_call: TRBV29-1
j_call: TRBJ1-2
cdr3_aa: CSVGEGPNYGYTF
cdr3_nt: TGCAGCGTTGGGGAGGGACCTAACTATGGCTACACCTTC

d_call: .
clone_size: .
v_call: TRBV14
j_call: TRBJ2-2
cdr3_aa: CASSPGSRTGELFF
cdr3_nt: TGTGCCAGCAGCCCAGGGAGTCGGACCGGGGAGCTGTTTTTT

d_call: .
clone_size: .
v_call: TRBV10-3
j_call: TRBJ2-7
cdr3_aa: CAISATGTAYYEQYF
cdr3_nt: TGTGCCATCAGTGCCACCGGGACGGCCTATTACGAGCAGTACTTC

d_call: TRBD1
clone_size: .
v_call: TRBV19
j_call: TRBJ1-6
cdr3_aa: CASSEAGGMSPLHF
cdr3_nt: TGTGCCAGTAGTGAGGCAGGGGGCATGTCACCCCTCCACTTT

d_call: TRBD1
clone_size: .
v_call: TRBV5-1
j_call: TRBJ2-5
cdr3_aa: CASSRQGETQYF
cdr3_nt: TGCGCCAGCAGCAGACAGGGAGAGACCCAGTACTTC

d_call: TRBD1
clone_size: .
v_call: TRBV6-1
j_call: TRBJ2-1
cdr3_aa: CASRSTGGTYNEQFF
cdr3_nt: TGTGCCAGCAGATCGACAGGGGGGACCTACAATGAGCAGTTCTTC

d_call: .
clone_size: .
v_call: TRBV28
j_call: TRBJ1-5
cdr3_aa: CASRMEGRGQPQHF
cdr3_nt: TGTGCCAGCAGGATGGAGGGAAGGGGCCAGCCCCAGCATTTT

d_call: .
clone_size: .
v_call: TRBV1
j_call: TRBJ1-3
cdr3_aa: CTSSQTGVQSGNTIYF
cdr3_nt: TGCACCAGCAGCCAAACGGGGGTTCAGTCTGGAAACACCATATATTTT

d_call: TRBD2
clone_size: .
v_call: TRBV9
j_call: TRBJ2-1
cdr3_aa: CASSTNPGTSVNEQFF
cdr3_nt: TGTGCCAGCAGCACCAACCCCGGGACTAGCGTGAATGAGCAGTTCTTC

d_call: TRBD2
clone_size: .
v_call: TRBV4-3
j_call: TRBJ2-2
cdr3_aa: CASSRTSGGGNTGELFF
cdr3_nt: TGCGCCAGCAGCCGGACTAGCGGGGGGGGGAACACCGGGGAGCTGTTTTTT

d_call: .
clone_size: once
v_call: TRBV15
j_call: TRBJ2-7
cdr3_aa: CATSRSLQGRYEQYF
cdr3_nt: TGTGCCACCAGCAGATCCCTACAGGGGAGGTACGAGCAGTACTTC

d_call: .
clone_size: few
v_call: TRBV19
j_call: TRBJ1-2
cdr3_aa: CASSIRESRDGYTF
cdr3_nt: TGTGCCAGTAGTATACGGGAATCCAGAGATGGCTACACCTTC

d_call: TRBD1
clone_size: .
v_call: TRBV5-1
j_call: TRBJ2-7
cdr3_aa: CASRDGTGGYEQYF
cdr3_nt: TGCGCCAGCAGGGACGGGACAGGGGGCTACGAGCAGTACTTC

d_call: .
clone_size: .
v_call: TRBV19
j_call: TRBJ1-2
cdr3_aa: CASSIGPYGYTF
cdr3_nt: TGTGCCAGTAGTATTGGACCATATGGCTACACCTTC

d_call: .
clone_size: .
v_call: TRBV18
j_call: TRBJ1-3
cdr3_aa: CASSPLAGYGNTIYF
cdr3_nt: TGTGCCAGCTCACCACTCGCAGGGTACGGAAACACCATATATTTT

d_call: .
clone_size: .
v_call: TRBV4-3
j_call: TRBJ2-5
cdr3_aa: CASSQEGIGAQYF
cdr3_nt: TGCGCCAGCAGCCAAGAAGGGATTGGGGCCCAGTACTTC

d_call: TRBD1
clone_size: few
v_call: TRBV11-1
j_call: TRBJ2-2
cdr3_aa: CASSLPGQMNTGELFF
cdr3_nt: TGTGCCAGCAGCTTGCCGGGACAGATGAACACCGGGGAGCTGTTTTTT

d_call: .
clone_size: .
v_call: TRBV7-9
j_call: TRBJ2-1
cdr3_aa: CASSLGLESSYNEQFF
cdr3_nt: TGTGCCAGCAGCTTAGGACTAGAGAGCTCCTACAATGAGCAGTTCTTC

d_call: .
clone_size: .
v_call: TRBV7-9
j_call: TRBJ1-4
cdr3_aa: CASSPGQSATNEKLFF
cdr3_nt: TGTGCCAGCAGCCCCGGACAGTCTGCAACTAATGAAAAACTGTTTTTT

d_call: .
clone_size: .
v_call: TRBV28
j_call: TRBJ2-7
cdr3_aa: CASTLGAGNPKPYEQYF
cdr3_nt: TGTGCCAGCACCCTCGGGGCAGGCAACCCTAAACCCTACGAGCAGTACTTC

d_call: .
clone_size: .
v_call: TRBV9
j_call: TRBJ2-1
cdr3_aa: CASSVLADRSYNEQFF
cdr3_nt: TGTGCCAGCAGCGTACTAGCGGACAGGTCCTACAATGAGCAGTTCTTC

d_call: .
clone_size: .
v_call: TRBV7-2
j_call: TRBJ2-3
cdr3_aa: CASSSRSGADTQYF
cdr3_nt: TGTGCCAGCAGCTCCCGATCAGGGGCCGATACGCAGTATTTT

d_call: TRBD1
clone_size: .
v_call: TRBV11-2
j_call: TRBJ2-7
cdr3_aa: CASSPGDRGVHYEQYF
cdr3_nt: TGTGCCAGCAGCCCCGGGGACAGGGGGGTCCACTACGAGCAGTACTTC

d_call: .
clone_size: .
v_call: TRBV19
j_call: TRBJ1-4
cdr3_aa: CASSPYHTNEKLFF
cdr3_nt: TGTGCCAGTAGTCCCTACCATACTAATGAAAAACTGTTTTTT

d_call: .
clone_size: once
v_call: TRBV30
j_call: TRBJ2-7
cdr3_aa: CAWSVMLEQYF
cdr3_nt: TGTGCCTGGAGTGTAATGCTCGAGCAGTACTTC

d_call: .
clone_size: .
v_call: TRBV6-1
j_call: TRBJ2-2
cdr3_aa: CASSDRGAYTGELFF
cdr3_nt: TGTGCCAGCAGTGACCGGGGGGCCTACACCGGGGAGCTGTTTTTT

d_call: .
clone_size: few
v_call: TRBV7-3
j_call: TRBJ1-6
cdr3_aa: CASSLRGNNADSPLHF
cdr3_nt: TGTGCCAGCAGCTTAAGAGGGAATAACGCAGATTCACCCCTCCACTTT

d_call: .
clone_size: .
v_call: TRBV19
j_call: TRBJ1-1
cdr3_aa: CASSKQINTEAFF
cdr3_nt: TGTGCCAGTAGTAAACAGATTAACACTGAAGCTTTCTTT

d_call: .
clone_size: few
v_call: TRBV6-5
j_call: TRBJ1-3
cdr3_aa: CASRRYSGNTIYF
cdr3_nt: TGTGCCAGCAGGCGGTACTCTGGAAACACCATATATTTT

d_call: .
clone_size: .
v_call: TRBV14
j_call: TRBJ2-1
cdr3_aa: CASSQGRTFSPHEQFF
cdr3_nt: TGTGCCAGCAGCCAAGGAAGGACCTTTTCACCCCATGAGCAGTTCTTC

d_call: TRBD1
clone_size: .
v_call: TRBV5-1
j_call: TRBJ2-7
cdr3_aa: CASSWRTGGSEQYF
cdr3_nt: TGCGCCAGCAGCTGGAGGACAGGGGGCTCCGAGCAGTACTTC